This T cell receptor beta chain was sequenced in a study of cytomegalovirus exposure and HLA in healthy donors. The CDR3 covers 21 residues. The ends lost 2 bases at V and 2 bases at J; junction bases unmatched: 18. Germline loops: CDR1 LGHNA, CDR2 YNFKEQ. Details on this clone: Its target is not known.

The PCR used 60 Vbeta and 13 Jbeta primers. The protocol was immunoSEQ multiplex PCR, while the TCRdb copy is restricted to in-frame clones and leaves out a portion. The profile shows more than 110,000 clones, less than 80% of them singletons. Study conclusions and caveats: A later examination showed that TCR association rates differed by HLA locus, with DRB1 most and HLA-C fewest. In vitro confirmation showed a few CMV-associated chains to be CMV antigen specific. TCR beta V- and J-gene trimming, according to a later analysis, was linked to a missense DCLRE1C variant. In a later analysis, most CMV-associated TCR beta chains appeared HLA-restricted.

The chain combines TRBV4-2 with TRBJ2-5, with TRBD1 matching over 12 bases. Sequences were obtained from PBMCs. The TCR was taken from a woman in her 50s in good health and CMV-seropositive. The DNA of the CDR3 is TGTGCCAGCAGCCAATGGAGGGCCGGGGACAGGGGGCTCGGAGTGCAAGAGACCCAGTACTTC. Its translation: CASSQWRAGDRGLGVQETQYF.